A selection of T cell receptor beta chains follows, all from one sample in a study of T-cell memory formation after mild COVID-19. TCRdb recomputed calls from the 5' RACE reads with MiXCR, one row per CDR3 protein. The sample includes roughly 280,000 distinct CDR3 sequences, under 20% of them seen just once. The sample comprised PBMCs or a T cell subset sorted from them (not recorded which). The receptors come from a man in his late teens or twenties who had mild COVID-19 (a few samples of this study predate the infection). Cell type and time point are not known. Both conserved end residues are part of each CDR3. The D gene is left open where the match is weak. Clone size, where shown, is once, few, many, or a class for clones that have expanded.

clone size,D gene,J gene,V gene,CDR3 DNA,CDR3 protein
few,TRBD1,TRBJ1-6,TRBV6-5,TGTGCCAGCAGACAGGGGGGAGAATCACCCCTCCACTTT,CASRQGGESPLHF
few,-,TRBJ2-7,TRBV5-1,TGCGCCAGCAGCTTGGGTGTCCGAGCACTCTACGAGCAGTACTTC,CASSLGVRALYEQYF
-,-,TRBJ1-5,TRBV7-8,TGTGCCAGCAGCTTGGGCAGAGCAACGGAGGGCAATCAGCCCCAGCATTTT,CASSLGRATEGNQPQHF
few,-,TRBJ2-1,TRBV4-3,TGCGCCAGCAGACAAGGTTACGGGGGATCCTACAATGAGCAGTTCTTC,CASRQGYGGSYNEQFF
-,-,TRBJ2-5,TRBV7-2,TGTGCCAGCAGCTTATACGGCGGGGGCGCGGGGGAGACCCAGTACTTC,CASSLYGGGAGETQYF
few,-,TRBJ2-3,TRBV5-1,TGCGCCAGCAGCAAAGGTGGAAGAAGCACAGATACGCAGTATTTT,CASSKGGRSTDTQYF
-,-,TRBJ1-2,TRBV11-2,TGTGCCAGCAGCCCCGGACAAGGGTCTAACTATGGCTACACCTTC,CASSPGQGSNYGYTF
-,-,TRBJ2-5,TRBV5-1,TGCGCCAGCAGCTGGGAGTTGCGGGAGACCCAGTACTTC,CASSWELRETQYF
-,-,TRBJ2-1,TRBV7-2,TGTGCCAGCAGCGGGCCCTCCTACAATGAGCAGTTCTTC,CASSGPSYNEQFF
-,-,TRBJ1-2,TRBV7-9,TGTGCCAGCAGCTCGACAAGACAGCCGACTAACTATGGCTACACCTTC,CASSSTRQPTNYGYTF